This T cell receptor beta chain was documented in a study of molecular identifiers for immune sequencing clone quantification. In its sample, this clonotype was seen many times. The CDR3 totals 19 residues. Germline V lookup: CDR1 MNHEY, CDR2 SMNVEV (reference sequence). J was trimmed by 0 bases and V by 6 bases; bases with no gene match: 12. TCRdb fed the PCR reads into MiXCR, producing one record per CDR3 protein. The sample yields some 320,000 distinct CDR3 sequences, over 20% seen once. Sequencing was performed on naive CD8+ T cells from blood, with Jurkat cell RNA spiked in. The subset: FACS-sorted CD8+CD4-CCR7+CD45RA+ naive T cells. The receptor was isolated from a human donor in good health. Some libraries in this study had Jurkat cell RNA spiked in. The chain links TRBV27 to TRBJ2-6, with 9 bases fitting TRBD1. The CDR3 DNA reads as TGTGCCAGCAGCCTCCTTACAGGGGGCTGGAACTCTGGGGCCAACGTCCTGACTTTC. It is translated as CASSLLTGGWNSGANVLTF. Filled out from reference TRBV27 and TRBJ2-6, the complete variable domain reads EAQVTQNPRYLITVTGKKLTVTCSQNMNHEYMSWYRQDPGLGLRQIYYSMNVEVTDKGDVPEGYKVSRKEKRNFPLILESPSPNQTSLYFCASSLLTGGWNSGANVLTFGAGSRLTVL.